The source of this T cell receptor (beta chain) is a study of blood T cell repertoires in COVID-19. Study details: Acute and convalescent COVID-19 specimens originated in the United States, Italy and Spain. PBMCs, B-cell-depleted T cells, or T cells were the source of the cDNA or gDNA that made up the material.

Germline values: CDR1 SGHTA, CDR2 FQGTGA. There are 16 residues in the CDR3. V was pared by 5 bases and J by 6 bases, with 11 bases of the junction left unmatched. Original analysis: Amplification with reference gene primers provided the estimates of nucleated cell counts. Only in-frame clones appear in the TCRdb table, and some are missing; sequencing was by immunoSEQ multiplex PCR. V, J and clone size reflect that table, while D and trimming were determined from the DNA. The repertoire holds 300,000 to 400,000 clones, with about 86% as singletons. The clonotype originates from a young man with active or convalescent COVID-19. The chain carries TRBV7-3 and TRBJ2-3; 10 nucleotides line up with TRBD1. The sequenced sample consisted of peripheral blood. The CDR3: CASSPSGGTGADTQYF. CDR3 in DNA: TGTGCCAGCAGCCCCTCGGGGGGGACAGGGGCCGATACGCAGTATTTT. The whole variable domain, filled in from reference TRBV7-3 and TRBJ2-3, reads GAGVSQTPSNKVTEKGKYVELRCDPISGHTALYWYRQSLGQGPEFLIYFQGTGAADDSGLPNDRFFAVRPEGSVSTLKIQRTERGDSAVYLCASSPSGGTGADTQYFGPGTRLTVL.